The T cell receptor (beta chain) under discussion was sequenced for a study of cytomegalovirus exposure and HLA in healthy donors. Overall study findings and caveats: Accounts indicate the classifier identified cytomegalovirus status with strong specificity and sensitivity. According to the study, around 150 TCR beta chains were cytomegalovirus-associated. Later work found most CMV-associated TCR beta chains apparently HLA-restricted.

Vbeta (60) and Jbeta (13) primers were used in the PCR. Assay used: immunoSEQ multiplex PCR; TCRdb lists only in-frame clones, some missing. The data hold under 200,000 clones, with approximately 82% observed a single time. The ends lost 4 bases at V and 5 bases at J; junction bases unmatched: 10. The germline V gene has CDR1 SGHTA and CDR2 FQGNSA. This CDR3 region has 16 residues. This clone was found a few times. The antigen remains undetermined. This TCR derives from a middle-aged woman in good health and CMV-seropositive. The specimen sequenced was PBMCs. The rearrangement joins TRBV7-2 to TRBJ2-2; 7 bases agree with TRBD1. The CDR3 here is CASSSRQGLTTGELFF. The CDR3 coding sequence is TGTGCCAGCAGCTCTCGACAGGGCCTAACAACCGGGGAGCTGTTTTTT.